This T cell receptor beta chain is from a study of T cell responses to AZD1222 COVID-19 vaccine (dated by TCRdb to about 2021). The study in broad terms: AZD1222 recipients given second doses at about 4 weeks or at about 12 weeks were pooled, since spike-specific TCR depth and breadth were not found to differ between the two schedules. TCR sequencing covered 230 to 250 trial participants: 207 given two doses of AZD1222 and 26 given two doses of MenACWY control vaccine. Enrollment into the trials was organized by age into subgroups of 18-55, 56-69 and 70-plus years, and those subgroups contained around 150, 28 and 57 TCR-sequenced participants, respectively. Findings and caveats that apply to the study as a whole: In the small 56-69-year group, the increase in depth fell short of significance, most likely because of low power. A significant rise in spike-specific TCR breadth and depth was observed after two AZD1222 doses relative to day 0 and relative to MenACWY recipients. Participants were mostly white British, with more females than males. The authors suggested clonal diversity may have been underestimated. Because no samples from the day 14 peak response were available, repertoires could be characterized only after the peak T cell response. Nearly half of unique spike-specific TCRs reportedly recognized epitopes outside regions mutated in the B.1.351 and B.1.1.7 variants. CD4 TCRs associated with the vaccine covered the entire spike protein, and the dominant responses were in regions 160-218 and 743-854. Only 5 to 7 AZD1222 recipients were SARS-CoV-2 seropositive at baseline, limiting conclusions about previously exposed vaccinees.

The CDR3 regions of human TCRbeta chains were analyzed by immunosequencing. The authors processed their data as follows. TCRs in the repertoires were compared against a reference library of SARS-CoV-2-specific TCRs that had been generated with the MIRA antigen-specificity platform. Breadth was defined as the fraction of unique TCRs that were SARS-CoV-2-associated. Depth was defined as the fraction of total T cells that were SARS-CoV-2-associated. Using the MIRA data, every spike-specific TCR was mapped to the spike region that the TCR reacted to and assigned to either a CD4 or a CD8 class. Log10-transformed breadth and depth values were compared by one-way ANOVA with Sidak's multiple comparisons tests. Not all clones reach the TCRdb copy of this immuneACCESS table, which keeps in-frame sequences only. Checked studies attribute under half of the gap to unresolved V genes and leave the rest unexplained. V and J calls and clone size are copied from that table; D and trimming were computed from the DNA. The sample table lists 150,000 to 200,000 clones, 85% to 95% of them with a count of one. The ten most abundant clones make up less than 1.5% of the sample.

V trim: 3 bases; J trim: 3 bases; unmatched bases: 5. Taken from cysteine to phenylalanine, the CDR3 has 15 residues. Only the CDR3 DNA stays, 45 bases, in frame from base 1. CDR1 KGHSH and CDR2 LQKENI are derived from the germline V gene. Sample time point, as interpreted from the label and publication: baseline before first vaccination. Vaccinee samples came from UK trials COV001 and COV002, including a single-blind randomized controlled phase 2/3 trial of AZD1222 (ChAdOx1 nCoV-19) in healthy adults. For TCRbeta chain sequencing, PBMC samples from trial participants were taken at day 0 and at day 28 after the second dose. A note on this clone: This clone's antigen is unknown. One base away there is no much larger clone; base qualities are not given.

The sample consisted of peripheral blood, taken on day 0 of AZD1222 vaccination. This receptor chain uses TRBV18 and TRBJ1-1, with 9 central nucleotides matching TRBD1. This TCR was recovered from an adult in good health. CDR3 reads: CASSPGTGSDTEAFF. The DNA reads TGTGCCAGCTCACCCGGGACAGGGTCGGACACTGAAGCTTTCTTT.